The source of this TCR beta chain is a study of blood T cells in healthy people across ages. Combining a sample-barcoded 5' primer with a J-beta primer mix, a second PCR ran for roughly 6 to 12 cycles. TCRdb itself ran the 5' RACE reads through MiXCR, one entry per CDR3 protein. In the table there are around 650,000 distinct CDR3 sequences, about 30% of which are singletons. The V and J ends lost 1 base and 5 bases respectively, with 6 bases between them. The germline CDR1 and CDR2 sequences are GTSNPN and SVGIG (reference sequence). This CDR3 has 12 amino acids. Sample: blood. The clonotype was recovered from a woman aged 80 or over in good health. The chain links TRBV30 to TRBJ1-5, with D unresolved. The CDR3 DNA follows: TGTGCCTGGAGTGATCCCTATCAGCCCCAGCATTTT. Protein: CAWSDPYQPQHF.